The next 6 T cell receptor beta chains were all read from a single sample in a study of shared clonotypes between healthy human individuals. TCRdb keeps only in-frame clones here, not all; method: immunoSEQ multiplex PCR. This table has over a million clones, about 70% appearing once. The sequenced material came from memory CD4+ T cells sorted from blood. Subset noted: CD45RA-negative fraction. These receptors came from a man aged 18 to 30 in good health.

The J gene is TRBJ2-1, the V gene TRBV6-4; D unresolved. This CDR3 spans 16 amino acids. Germline V lookup: CDR1 MRHNA, CDR2 SNTAGT. Trimming took off 2 bases at V and 10 bases at J, with 21 bases between the two ends. CDR3 in DNA: TGTGCCAGCAGTGACCTCTCCTTTTCAAACAGAGACGAGCAGTTCTTC. Protein: CASSDLSFSNRDEQFF.

The chain couples TRBV5-1 to TRBJ1-6; tentatively, D is TRBD1 (6 bases). V was shortened by 4 bases and J by 6 bases, with 17 bases between the two germline ends. The CDR3 is 16 residues long. The germline V gene has CDR1 SGHRS and CDR2 YFSETQ. The CDR3 DNA reads as TGCGCCAGCAGCCAGGGGCCACTAAATGGTAATTCACCCCTCCACTTT. It translates to CASSQGPLNGNSPLHF.

J is TRBJ2-7 and V is TRBV30, with no clear D. Germline assignment: CDR1 GTSNPN and CDR2 SVGIG (reference sequence). The CDR3 totals 13 residues. Trimming took off 0 bases at V and 3 bases at J, with 9 bases between the two ends. The CDR3 is CAWSVNTYYEQYF. CDR3 bases: TGTGCCTGGAGTGTAAACACCTACTACGAGCAGTACTTC.

CDR3 loop: CASSPRLESYEQYF. For the CDR3, the DNA is TGTGCCAGCTCACCACGACTAGAGAGCTACGAGCAGTACTTC. V gene TRBV18 combines with J gene TRBJ2-7; maybe TRBD2 (6 bases). Looked up from germline, CDR1 is KGHSH and CDR2 is LQKENI. The V gene lost 1 base and the J gene lost 3 bases, with 10 bases spanning the gap. The CDR3 totals 14 residues.

With regard to this clone: One base away lies a much larger clone, so this may be a sequencing read error. The rearrangement joins TRBV7-6 to TRBJ2-5, with D maybe TRBD2 (6 bases). CDR1 and CDR2 from the germline V gene are SGHVS and FNYEAQ. CDR3 length: 12 amino acids. The V and J ends lost 2 bases and 5 bases respectively, with 6 bases between them. CDR3 sequence (DNA): TGTGCCAGCAGCTTACGGGGGGAGACCCAGTACTTC. Protein: CASSLRGETQYF.

About this clone itself: A single base separates this from a much larger clone, so it may be a read error. In the same sample, other DNA sequences code for this CDR3. V and J are TRBV6-6 and TRBJ2-2, with TRBD2 matching 9 bases. Germline V gene data show CDR1 as MNHNY and CDR2 as SVGAGI (reference sequence). The CDR3 consists of 14 residues. The CDR3 nucleotides are TGTGCCAGCAGTAGCGGGGGGAACACTGGGGAGCTGTTTTTT. It codes for CASSSGGNTGELFF.